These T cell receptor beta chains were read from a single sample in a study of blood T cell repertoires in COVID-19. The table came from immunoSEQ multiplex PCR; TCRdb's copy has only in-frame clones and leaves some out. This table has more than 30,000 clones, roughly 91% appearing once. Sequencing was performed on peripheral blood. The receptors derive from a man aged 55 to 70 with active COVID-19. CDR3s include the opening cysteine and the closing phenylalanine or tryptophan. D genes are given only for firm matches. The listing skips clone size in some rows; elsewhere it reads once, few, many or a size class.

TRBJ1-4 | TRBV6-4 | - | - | CARRGATNEKLFF | TGTGCCCGCAGGGGAGCCACTAATGAAAAACTGTTTTTT
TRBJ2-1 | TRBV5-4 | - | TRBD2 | CASSALAGDSEFF | TGTGCCAGCAGCGCCCTAGCGGGAGACTCGGAGTTCTTC
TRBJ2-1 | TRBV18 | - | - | CASSPEHNEQFF | TGTGCCAGCTCACCGGAGCACAATGAGCAGTTCTTC
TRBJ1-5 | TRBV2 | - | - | CASSDVRVSNQPQHF | TGTGCCAGCAGTGATGTCAGGGTTAGCAATCAGCCCCAGCATTTT
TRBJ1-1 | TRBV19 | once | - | CASSILTPAVAFF | TGTGCCAGTAGTATCTTAACACCTGCGGTAGCTTTCTTT
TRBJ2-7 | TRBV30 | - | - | CAWSGSYEQYF | TGTGCCTGGAGTGGCAGTTACGAGCAGTACTTC
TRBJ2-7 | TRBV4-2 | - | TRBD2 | CASSQRGAGEQYF | TGTGCCAGCAGCCAGCGGGGGGCGGGGGAGCAGTACTTC
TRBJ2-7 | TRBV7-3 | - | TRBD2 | CASSSAGVSDEQYF | TGTGCCAGCAGCTCGGCGGGAGTGAGCGACGAGCAGTACTTC
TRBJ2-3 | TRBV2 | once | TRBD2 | CAIITSGGAGDTQYF | TGTGCCATCATCACTAGCGGGGGGGCCGGAGATACGCAGTATTTT
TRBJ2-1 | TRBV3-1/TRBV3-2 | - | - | CASSQLLESRGEQFF | TGTGCCAGCAGCCAACTACTCGAAAGCCGTGGTGAGCAGTTCTTC
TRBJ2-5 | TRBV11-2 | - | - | CASSSSYQETQYF | TGTGCCAGCAGCTCTTCGTACCAAGAGACCCAGTACTTC
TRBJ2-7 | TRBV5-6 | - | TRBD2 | CASSFGLAGYEQYF | TGTGCCAGCAGCTTCGGGCTAGCGGGATACGAGCAGTACTTC
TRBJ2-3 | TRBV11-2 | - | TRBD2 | CASSPRLAGDSTDTQYF | TGTGCCAGCAGCCCCCGACTAGCGGGGGACAGCACAGATACGCAGTATTTT
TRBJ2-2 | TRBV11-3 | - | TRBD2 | CASSLGPGLAANTGELFF | TGTGCCAGCAGCTTAGGTCCGGGACTAGCGGCGAACACCGGGGAGCTGTTTTTT
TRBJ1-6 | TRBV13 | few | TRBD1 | CASSSSTGGRNSPLHF | TGTGCCAGCAGCTCCTCGACAGGGGGCAGAAATTCACCCCTCCACTTT
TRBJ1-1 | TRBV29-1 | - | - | CSVEDHRDTEAFF | TGCAGCGTTGAAGACCACAGGGACACTGAAGCTTTCTTT
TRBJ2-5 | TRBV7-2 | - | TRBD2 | CASSLISGGYRQETQYF | TGTGCCAGCAGCTTAATATCGGGGGGTTACCGACAAGAGACCCAGTACTTC
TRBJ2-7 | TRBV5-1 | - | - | CASSSQGQNYEQYF | TGCGCCAGCAGCTCCCAAGGACAGAACTACGAGCAGTACTTC
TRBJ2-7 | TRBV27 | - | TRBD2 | CASSARLAGVYEQYF | TGTGCCAGCAGTGCGAGACTAGCGGGGGTCTACGAGCAGTACTTC
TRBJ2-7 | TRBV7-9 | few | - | CASSFTGNYEQYF | TGTGCCAGCAGCTTCACAGGGAACTACGAGCAGTACTTC
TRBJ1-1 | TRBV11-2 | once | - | CASSLSNLNTEAFF | TGTGCCAGCAGCTTGAGTAATTTGAACACTGAAGCTTTCTTT
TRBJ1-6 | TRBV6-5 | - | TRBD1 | CASTADRSDSPLHF | TGTGCCAGCACCGCGGACAGGAGCGATTCACCCCTCCACTTT
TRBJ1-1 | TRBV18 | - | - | CASSALADTEAFF | TGTGCCAGCTCAGCCCTTGCGGACACTGAAGCTTTCTTT
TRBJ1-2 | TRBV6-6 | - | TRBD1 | CASSYTGGGSVGYTF | TGTGCCAGCAGTTATACAGGGGGCGGCTCGGTTGGCTACACCTTC
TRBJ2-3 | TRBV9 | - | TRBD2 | CASSLPPGLVPHTQYF | TGTGCCAGCAGCTTACCCCCGGGACTAGTTCCTCATACGCAGTATTTT
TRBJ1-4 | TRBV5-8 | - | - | CASSFSGKSNEKLFF | TGTGCCAGCAGCTTTTCGGGGAAGTCTAATGAAAAACTGTTTTTT
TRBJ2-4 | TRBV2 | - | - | CASRQFSLPTAKNIQYF | TGTGCCAGCCGCCAGTTTAGCCTCCCTACAGCCAAAAACATTCAGTACTTC
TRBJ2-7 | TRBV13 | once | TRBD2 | CASSPAAGRHEQYF | TGTGCCAGCAGCCCCGCAGCGGGGAGACACGAGCAGTACTTC
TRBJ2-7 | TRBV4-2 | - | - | CASSPLPGPYEQYF | TGTGCCAGCAGCCCCCTGCCAGGCCCGTACGAGCAGTACTTC
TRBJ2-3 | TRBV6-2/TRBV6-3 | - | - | CASSYGGAILTDTQYF | TGTGCCAGCAGTTACGGAGGGGCTATTCTCACAGATACGCAGTATTTT
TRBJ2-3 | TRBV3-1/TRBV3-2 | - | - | CASSLGGITDTQYF | TGTGCCAGCAGCCTGGGCGGGATTACAGATACGCAGTATTTT
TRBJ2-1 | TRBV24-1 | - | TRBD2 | CATSDPSGGADEQFF | TGTGCCACCAGTGACCCAAGCGGGGGGGCTGATGAGCAGTTCTTC
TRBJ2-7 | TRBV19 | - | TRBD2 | CASSRTSPVYEQYF | TGTGCCAGTAGTAGGACTAGTCCGGTGTACGAGCAGTACTTC
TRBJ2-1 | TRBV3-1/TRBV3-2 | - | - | CASSQYGEDNEQFF | TGTGCCAGCAGCCAATACGGGGAAGACAATGAGCAGTTCTTC
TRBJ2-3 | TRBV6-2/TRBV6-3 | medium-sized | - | CASSLGGDTQYF | TGTGCCAGCAGCCTCGGCGGAGATACGCAGTATTTT
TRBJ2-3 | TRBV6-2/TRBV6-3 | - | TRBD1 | CASSRSRQGPDTQYF | TGTGCCAGCAGCAGATCCCGACAGGGGCCAGATACGCAGTATTTT
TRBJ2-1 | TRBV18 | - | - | CASGGGAGNEQFF | TGTGCCAGCGGAGGGGGCGCCGGCAATGAGCAGTTCTTC
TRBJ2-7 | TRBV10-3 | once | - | CAISEEFSYEQYF | TGTGCCATCAGTGAGGAGTTCTCCTACGAGCAGTACTTC
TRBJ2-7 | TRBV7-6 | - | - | CASSPLVDYSTYEQYF | TGTGCCAGCAGCCCACTCGTTGACTATTCCACCTACGAGCAGTACTTC
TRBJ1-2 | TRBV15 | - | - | CATSREAGVYGYTF | TGTGCCACCAGCAGAGAGGCAGGGGTCTATGGCTACACCTTC
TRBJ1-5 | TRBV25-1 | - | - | CASSESGQDQPQHF | TGTGCCAGCAGTGAATCCGGTCAGGATCAGCCCCAGCATTTT
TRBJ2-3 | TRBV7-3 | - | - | CASSLRLRDTQYF | TGTGCCAGCAGCTTACGACTTAGAGATACGCAGTATTTT
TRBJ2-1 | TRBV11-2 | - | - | CASSPGGDDVYNEQFF | TGTGCCAGCAGCCCAGGCGGGGACGACGTCTACAATGAGCAGTTCTTC
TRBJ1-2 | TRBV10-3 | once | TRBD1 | CAINFRDRGDNYGYTF | TGTGCCATCAATTTCCGGGACAGGGGAGATAACTATGGCTACACCTTC
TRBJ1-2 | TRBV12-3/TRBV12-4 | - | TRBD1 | CASTPGQVYGYTF | TGTGCCAGCACCCCGGGACAGGTCTATGGCTACACCTTC
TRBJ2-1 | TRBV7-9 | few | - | CASSNAGTEGNEQFF | TGTGCCAGCAGCAATGCGGGAACCGAAGGGAATGAGCAGTTCTTC
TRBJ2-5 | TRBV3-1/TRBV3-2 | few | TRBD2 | CASSQVGGGAWETQYF | TGTGCCAGCAGCCAAGTTGGCGGGGGGGCGTGGGAGACCCAGTACTTC
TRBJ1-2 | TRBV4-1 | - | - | CASSRERGDNYGYTF | TGCGCCAGCAGCCGGGAAAGGGGCGATAACTATGGCTACACCTTC
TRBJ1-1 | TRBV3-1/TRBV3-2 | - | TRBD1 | CASSHGTGRGGAFF | TGTGCCAGCAGCCACGGGACAGGGAGAGGTGGGGCTTTCTTT
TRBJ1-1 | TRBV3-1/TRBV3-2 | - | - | CASSQVSNTEAFF | TGTGCCAGCAGCCAAGTATCGAACACTGAAGCTTTCTTT
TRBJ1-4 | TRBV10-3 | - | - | CAISRAQGSSNEKLFF | TGTGCCATCAGTCGAGCCCAGGGTAGCTCTAATGAAAAACTGTTTTTT
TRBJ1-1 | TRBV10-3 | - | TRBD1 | CAIRDRVMNTEAFF | TGTGCCATCAGAGACAGGGTTATGAACACTGAAGCTTTCTTT